This T cell receptor beta chain is drawn from a study of cytomegalovirus exposure and HLA in healthy donors. CDR1 is SGHAT, CDR2 FQNNGV, per germline. Trimming stripped 3 bases from V and 8 bases from J, with 10 bases between. The CDR3 is 13 residues long. On this clone: Its antigen is as yet unknown.

13 Jbeta primers and 60 Vbeta primers were used for the PCR. Some clones are missing from TCRdb's copy, which holds only in-frame ones; the method was immunoSEQ multiplex PCR. The sample totals 60,000 to 90,000 clones. Study results and caveats: A highly shared variant cluster was judged a likely technical artifact. A previous analysis found most TCR beta V segments productive roughly 90% or roughly 30% of the time.

The TCR sequence derives from a woman in her forties in good health and CMV-seropositive. The rearrangement joins TRBV11-2 to TRBJ1-4; weak D call: TRBD1 (5 bases). Sequenced material: PBMCs. DNA for the CDR3: TGTGCCAGCAGCTTCAGGGTAGGAGAAAAACTGTTTTTT. This encodes CASSFRVGEKLFF.